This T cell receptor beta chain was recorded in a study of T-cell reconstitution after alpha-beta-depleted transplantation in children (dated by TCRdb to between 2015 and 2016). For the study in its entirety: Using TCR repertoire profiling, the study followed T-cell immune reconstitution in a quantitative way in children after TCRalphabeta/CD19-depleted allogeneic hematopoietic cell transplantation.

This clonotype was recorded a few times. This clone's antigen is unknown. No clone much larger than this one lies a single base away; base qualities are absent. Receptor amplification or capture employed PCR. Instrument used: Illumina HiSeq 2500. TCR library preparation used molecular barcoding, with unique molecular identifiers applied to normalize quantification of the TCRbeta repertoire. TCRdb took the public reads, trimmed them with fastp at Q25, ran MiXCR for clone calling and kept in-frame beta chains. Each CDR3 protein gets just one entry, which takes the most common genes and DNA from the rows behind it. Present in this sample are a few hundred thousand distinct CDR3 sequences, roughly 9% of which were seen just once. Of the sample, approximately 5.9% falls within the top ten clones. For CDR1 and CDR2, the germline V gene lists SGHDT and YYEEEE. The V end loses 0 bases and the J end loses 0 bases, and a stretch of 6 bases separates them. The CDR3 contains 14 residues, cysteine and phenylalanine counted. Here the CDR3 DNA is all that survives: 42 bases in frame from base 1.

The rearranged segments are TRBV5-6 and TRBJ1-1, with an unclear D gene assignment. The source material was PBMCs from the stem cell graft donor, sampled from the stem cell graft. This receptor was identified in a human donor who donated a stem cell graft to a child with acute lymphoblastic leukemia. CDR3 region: CASSLVHVNTEAFF. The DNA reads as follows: TGTGCCAGCAGCTTGGTCCACGTGAACACTGAAGCTTTCTTT.